This T cell receptor beta chain derives from a study of T and B cells in COVID-19 patients. Study-wide findings and caveats: No sequencing was yet done of CD4+, regulatory or CD8+ subsets, or of SARS-CoV-2-responsive or tetramer+ sorted cells. Early severe-case samples and blood from mildly ill patients during symptoms were in short supply.

Notes on this clonotype: No antigen is known for it.

The V end lost 1 base, the J end lost 1 base, and 10 bases lay between the germline ends. Germline V CDR1 and CDR2: LGHNA, YSLEER. CDR3 length: 15 residues. TRB rearrangements were amplified by multiplex PCR with BIOMED2 TRB-A/B primers. One entry per CDR3 protein results from TCRdb running MiXCR on the multiplex PCR reads. This table holds about 3,800 distinct CDR3 sequences, about 24% found once. Blood genomic DNA input for TRB amplification was about 250-500 ng. The sample comprised blood. The chain links TRBV4-3 to TRBJ1-1, with a weak D call TRBD1 (6 bases). The TCR was taken from a human donor with active COVID-19. The CDR3 loop is CASSQVGRGNTEAFF. The CDR3 DNA is TGCGCCAGCAGCCAAGTAGGCAGGGGGAACACTGAAGCTTTCTTT.